This is a list of T cell receptor beta chains from one sample in a study of sequential checkpoint blockade in melanoma. The repertoire was sequenced with immunoSEQ multiplex PCR; TCRdb's copy has only in-frame clones and lacks some. The table has about 2,300 clones, around 20% seen once; the top ten hold approximately 17%. This specimen was tumor tissue (inferred from file names), taken from a patient given nivolumab and ipilimumab in sequence. These receptors were collected from a human donor with melanoma. CDR3s include the opening cysteine and the closing phenylalanine or tryptophan. The D gene is left open where the match is weak. Rows may omit the clone size; those that give it use once, few, many or a size class.

D: .; V: TRBV11-3; J: TRBJ1-4; size: medium-sized; DNA: TGTGCCAGCAGCCGAAACAGGGTGGGAGAAAAACTGTTTTTT; CDR3: CASSRNRVGEKLFF
D: .; V: TRBV5-1; J: TRBJ2-3; size: once; DNA: TGCGCCAGCAGCTTGGGGGCCACTAGCCCCTTCACAGATACGCAGTATTTT; CDR3: CASSLGATSPFTDTQYF
D: .; V: TRBV5-1; J: TRBJ2-5; size: .; DNA: TGCGCCAGCAGCCCCCCCCAGGGCGGGGGCGGAGAGACCCAGTACTTC; CDR3: CASSPPQGGGGETQYF
D: TRBD2; V: TRBV7-1; J: TRBJ2-7; size: many; DNA: TGTGCCAGCAGCTTAATTTCGGGGGGCGAGCAGTACTTC; CDR3: CASSLISGGEQYF
D: TRBD2; V: TRBV28; J: TRBJ2-2; size: .; DNA: TGTGCCAGCACCGTGGGGGGGACGAACACCGGGGAGCTGTTTTTT; CDR3: CASTVGGTNTGELFF
D: .; V: TRBV29-1; J: TRBJ2-5; size: once; DNA: TGCAGCGTCTCCCTGTTCCAGGAGCAAGAGACCCAGTACTTC; CDR3: CSVSLFQEQETQYF
D: .; V: TRBV12-5; J: TRBJ1-1; size: .; DNA: TGTGCTAGTGGTACGGACGGTAACACTGAAGCTTTCTTT; CDR3: CASGTDGNTEAFF
D: TRBD2; V: TRBV12-5; J: TRBJ2-7; size: .; DNA: TGTGCTAGTGGTTCCCCCGGGACTACGAGGAAGGGGTACTTC; CDR3: CASGSPGTTRKGYF
D: .; V: TRBV5-1; J: TRBJ2-7; size: .; DNA: TGCGCCAGCAGCCCGTCAACGGGACCCAACGAGCAGTACTTC; CDR3: CASSPSTGPNEQYF
D: .; V: TRBV11-3; J: TRBJ1-1; size: few; DNA: TGTGCCAGCAGCCTCGCAGGGACCGACACTGAAGCTTTCTTT; CDR3: CASSLAGTDTEAFF
D: .; V: TRBV28; J: TRBJ1-2; size: few; DNA: TGTGCCAGCAGCCCGTGGGGAACGGTCTATGGCTACACCTTC; CDR3: CASSPWGTVYGYTF
D: .; V: TRBV18; J: TRBJ2-3; size: few; DNA: TGTGCCAGCTCTCGACACAGTGCAGATACGCAGTATTTT; CDR3: CASSRHSADTQYF
D: .; V: TRBV4-1; J: TRBJ2-2; size: many; DNA: TGCGCCAGCAGCCAAGATCCCGAGGTGTCCGGGGAGCTGTTTTTT; CDR3: CASSQDPEVSGELFF
D: .; V: TRBV19; J: TRBJ1-5; size: large; DNA: TGTGCCAGTACCACAACCGGGGGGGGATATAGCAATCAGCCCCAGCATTTT; CDR3: CASTTTGGGYSNQPQHF
D: TRBD1; V: TRBV29-1; J: TRBJ2-7; size: .; DNA: TGCAGCGTCGGAAAACCGGGACAGGGGTCCTACGAGCAGTACTTC; CDR3: CSVGKPGQGSYEQYF
D: .; V: TRBV6-8; J: TRBJ2-7; size: medium-sized; DNA: TGTGCCAGCAGTTTAACTGAGTTCTACGAGCAGTACTTC; CDR3: CASSLTEFYEQYF
D: TRBD2; V: TRBV12-5; J: TRBJ2-1; size: .; DNA: TGTGCTAGTGGTTTGGGACTAGCGAACTACAATGAGCAGTTCTTC; CDR3: CASGLGLANYNEQFF
D: .; V: TRBV6-8; J: TRBJ2-5; size: .; DNA: TGTGCCAGCACTGCGGTACAAGAGACCCAGTACTTC; CDR3: CASTAVQETQYF
D: .; V: TRBV6-8; J: TRBJ1-3; size: few; DNA: TGTGCCTCCGCCCGGGACAACTCTGGAAACACCATATATTTT; CDR3: CASARDNSGNTIYF
D: .; V: TRBV9; J: TRBJ1-1; size: .; DNA: TGTGCCAGCAGCTATTTTACCGAGCACACTGAAGCTTTCTTT; CDR3: CASSYFTEHTEAFF
D: .; V: TRBV6-8; J: TRBJ2-1; size: .; DNA: TGTGCCAGCAGTTACTCCCCGGCTTCCTACAATGAGCAGTTCTTC; CDR3: CASSYSPASYNEQFF
D: .; V: TRBV6-8; J: TRBJ2-3; size: .; DNA: TGTGCCAGCAGGGGCGTGGGCACAGATACGCAGTATTTT; CDR3: CASRGVGTDTQYF
D: TRBD1; V: TRBV5-1; J: TRBJ2-1; size: .; DNA: TGCGCCAGCAGCCCACACGGGACAGGCATTGTGAATGAGCAGTTCTTC; CDR3: CASSPHGTGIVNEQFF
D: .; V: TRBV19; J: TRBJ1-5; size: .; DNA: TGTGCCAGTAGTACAACAGGCCAGCCCCAGCATTTT; CDR3: CASSTTGQPQHF
D: .; V: TRBV19; J: TRBJ1-3; size: .; DNA: TGTGCCAGTAGTATTCTCGCTTTTACTGGAAACACCATATATTTT; CDR3: CASSILAFTGNTIYF
D: TRBD1; V: TRBV11-3; J: TRBJ1-5; size: medium-sized; DNA: TGTGCCAGCAGCCCAGACAGGGGATCTTATCAGCCCCAGCATTTT; CDR3: CASSPDRGSYQPQHF
D: .; V: TRBV14; J: TRBJ1-1; size: .; DNA: TGTGCCAGCAGCCAAGATCCGCAGGGTAAAACTGAAGCTTTCTTT; CDR3: CASSQDPQGKTEAFF
D: TRBD1; V: TRBV18; J: TRBJ2-5; size: .; DNA: TGTGCCAGCTCACCAGGACAGGGAGAGACCCAGTACTTC; CDR3: CASSPGQGETQYF
D: .; V: TRBV6-8; J: TRBJ1-1; size: few; DNA: TGTGCCAGCAAGGGACATAACCCTGAAGCTTTCTTT; CDR3: CASKGHNPEAFF
D: .; V: TRBV29-1; J: TRBJ1-1; size: .; DNA: TGCAGCGTGGAGCAGGGGTTGAACACTGAAGCTTTCTTT; CDR3: CSVEQGLNTEAFF
D: .; V: TRBV19; J: TRBJ1-1; size: .; DNA: TGTGCCAGTAGTATAGATCGAACCCCCTTCACTGAAGCTTTCTTT; CDR3: CASSIDRTPFTEAFF
D: .; V: TRBV19; J: TRBJ1-2; size: .; DNA: TGTGCCAGTAGTATCGGGCAGGGAGGGAGTGGCTACACCTTC; CDR3: CASSIGQGGSGYTF
D: .; V: TRBV28; J: TRBJ2-2; size: .; DNA: TGTGCCAGCAGTTCCCTTTCGGCTTCCACCGGGGAGCTGTTTTTT; CDR3: CASSSLSASTGELFF
D: .; V: TRBV4-1; J: TRBJ2-1; size: few; DNA: TGCGCCAGCAGCCAAGAGGGGGGATACCGCGGCAATGAGCAGTTCTTC; CDR3: CASSQEGGYRGNEQFF
D: .; V: TRBV9; J: TRBJ2-5; size: medium-sized; DNA: TGTGCCAGCAACAGAGAGGGTGGGGAGACCCAGTACTTC; CDR3: CASNREGGETQYF
D: TRBD1; V: TRBV25-1; J: TRBJ2-3; size: few; DNA: TGTGCCAGCAGTGAGACAGGGCTAGGTGCGCAGTATTTT; CDR3: CASSETGLGAQYF
D: TRBD1; V: TRBV12-5; J: TRBJ2-7; size: few; DNA: TGTGCTAGTGGTTGGGGACAGGGGGCGAAAAACGAGCAGTACTTC; CDR3: CASGWGQGAKNEQYF
D: .; V: TRBV9; J: TRBJ2-2; size: .; DNA: TGTGCCAGCAGCGCAGACGTGGTTGGGAGGCTCGGGGAGCTGTTTTTT; CDR3: CASSADVVGRLGELFF
D: TRBD1; V: TRBV19; J: TRBJ1-1; size: .; DNA: TGTGCCAGTAGTATAGATCAGGACAGGGGCGAAGCTTTCTTT; CDR3: CASSIDQDRGEAFF
D: .; V: TRBV23-1; J: TRBJ2-3; size: medium-sized; DNA: TGCGCCAGCAGCCCAAGGGACGGAGCGGGAGATACGCAGTATTTT; CDR3: CASSPRDGAGDTQYF
D: TRBD1; V: TRBV10-3; J: TRBJ2-7; size: .; DNA: TGTGCCATCAGTGAGTCGAGGGACAGGGGGAACGAGCAGTACTTC; CDR3: CAISESRDRGNEQYF
D: .; V: TRBV11-3; J: TRBJ1-3; size: large; DNA: TGTGCCAGCAGCGTAGGGGGCTCTGGAAACACCATATATTTT; CDR3: CASSVGGSGNTIYF
D: .; V: TRBV18; J: TRBJ1-4; size: .; DNA: TGTGCCAGCTCCCAGAGACAAGCAACTAATGAAAAACTGTTTTTT; CDR3: CASSQRQATNEKLFF
D: .; V: TRBV18; J: TRBJ2-3; size: .; DNA: TGTGCCAGCTCACCACGACTAACAGATACGCAGTATTTT; CDR3: CASSPRLTDTQYF
D: .; V: TRBV28; J: TRBJ1-2; size: .; DNA: TGTGCCAGCAGATGGGACGGCAACTATGGCTACACCTTC; CDR3: CASRWDGNYGYTF
D: .; V: TRBV12-5; J: TRBJ1-2; size: few; DNA: TGTGCCAGCACCAAAGGAACAATCGGCTACACCTTC; CDR3: CASTKGTIGYTF
D: .; V: TRBV10-2; J: TRBJ2-5; size: few; DNA: TGCGCCAGCAGTGTCATTGTTTGGGAGACCCAGTACTTC; CDR3: CASSVIVWETQYF
D: .; V: TRBV19; J: TRBJ2-1; size: .; DNA: TGTGCCAGTACCCTCCCAGCAGGGGATTTGGGCAATGAGCAGTTCTTC; CDR3: CASTLPAGDLGNEQFF
D: TRBD1; V: TRBV28; J: TRBJ1-2; size: few; DNA: TGTGCCAGCAGTTTATTTTCCCAATATCCAGGGGGCCGGTACTATGGCTACACCTTC; CDR3: CASSLFSQYPGGRYYGYTF
D: .; V: TRBV25-1; J: TRBJ2-6; size: .; DNA: TGTGCCAGCAGTGGCACAGGCTCTGGGGCCAACGTCCTGACTTTC; CDR3: CASSGTGSGANVLTF
D: TRBD1; V: TRBV14; J: TRBJ1-1; size: .; DNA: TGTGCCAGCAGCAAAAGACAGGGGGCTTACCTTGGAGCTTTCTTT; CDR3: CASSKRQGAYLGAFF
D: .; V: TRBV11-3; J: TRBJ2-6; size: many; DNA: TGTGCCAGCAGCGAAATTGACAGGTTATACTCTGGGGCCAACGTCCTGACTTTC; CDR3: CASSEIDRLYSGANVLTF
D: .; V: TRBV5-1; J: TRBJ2-1; size: .; DNA: TGCGCCAGCAGCTTTAAGGCGGGGTCCGGCAATGAGCAGTTCTTC; CDR3: CASSFKAGSGNEQFF